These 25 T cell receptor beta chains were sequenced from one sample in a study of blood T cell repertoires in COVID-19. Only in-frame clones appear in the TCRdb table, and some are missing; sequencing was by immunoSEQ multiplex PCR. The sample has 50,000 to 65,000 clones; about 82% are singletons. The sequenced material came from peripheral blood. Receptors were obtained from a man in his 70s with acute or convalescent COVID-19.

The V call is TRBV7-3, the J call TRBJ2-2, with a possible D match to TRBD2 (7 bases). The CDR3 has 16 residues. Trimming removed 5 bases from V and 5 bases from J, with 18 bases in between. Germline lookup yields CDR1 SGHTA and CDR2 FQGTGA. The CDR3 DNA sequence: TGTGCCAGCAGCCCAGGCGGGGGCTCTCGGACCGGGGAGCTGTTTTTT. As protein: CASSPGGGSRTGELFF. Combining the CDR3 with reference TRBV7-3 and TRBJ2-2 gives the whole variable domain GAGVSQTPSNKVTEKGKYVELRCDPISGHTALYWYRQSLGQGPEFLIYFQGTGAADDSGLPNDRFFAVRPEGSVSTLKIQRTERGDSAVYLCASSPGGGSRTGELFFGEGSRLTVL.

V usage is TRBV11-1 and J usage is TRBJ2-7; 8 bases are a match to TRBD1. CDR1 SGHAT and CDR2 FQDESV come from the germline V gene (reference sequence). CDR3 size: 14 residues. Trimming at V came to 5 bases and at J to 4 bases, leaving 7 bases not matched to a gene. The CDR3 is CASSRGQGVYEQYF. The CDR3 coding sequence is TGTGCCAGCAGCCGAGGACAGGGAGTATACGAGCAGTACTTC.

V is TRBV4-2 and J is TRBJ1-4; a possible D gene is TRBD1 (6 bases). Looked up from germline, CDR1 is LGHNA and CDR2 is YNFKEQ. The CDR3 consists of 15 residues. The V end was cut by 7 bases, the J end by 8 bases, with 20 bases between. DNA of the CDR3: TGTGCCAGCAATGCGGCCGAGGACAGTGGGGAAAAACTGTTTTTT. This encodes CASNAAEDSGEKLFF.

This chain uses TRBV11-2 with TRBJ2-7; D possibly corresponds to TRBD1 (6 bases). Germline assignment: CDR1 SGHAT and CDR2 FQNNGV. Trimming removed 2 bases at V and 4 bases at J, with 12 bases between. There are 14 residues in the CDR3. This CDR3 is CASSLWVGAYEQYF. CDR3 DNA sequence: TGTGCCAGCAGCTTATGGGTGGGGGCTTACGAGCAGTACTTC.

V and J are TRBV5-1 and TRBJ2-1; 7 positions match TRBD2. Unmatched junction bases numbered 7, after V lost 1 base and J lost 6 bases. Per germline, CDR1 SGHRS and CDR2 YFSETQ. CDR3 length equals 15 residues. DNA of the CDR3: TGCGCCAGCAGCTTGTTCCGGGGGGTATCCAATGAGCAGTTCTTC. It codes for CASSLFRGVSNEQFF.

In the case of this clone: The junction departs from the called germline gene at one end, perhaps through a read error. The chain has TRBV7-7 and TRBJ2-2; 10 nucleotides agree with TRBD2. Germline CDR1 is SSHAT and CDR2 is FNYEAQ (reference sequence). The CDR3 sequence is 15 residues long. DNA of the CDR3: TGTGCTAGCAGCCCGGGACTAGCGCAGGGCGGGGAGCTGTTTTTT. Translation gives CASSPGLAQGGELFF.

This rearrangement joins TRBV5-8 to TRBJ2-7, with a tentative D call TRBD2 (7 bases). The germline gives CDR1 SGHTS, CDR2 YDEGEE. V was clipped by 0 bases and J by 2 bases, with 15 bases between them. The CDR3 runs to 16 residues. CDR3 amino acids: CASSLEEGGGTYEQYF. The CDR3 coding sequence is TGTGCCAGCAGCTTGGAGGAGGGAGGGGGAACCTACGAGCAGTACTTC.

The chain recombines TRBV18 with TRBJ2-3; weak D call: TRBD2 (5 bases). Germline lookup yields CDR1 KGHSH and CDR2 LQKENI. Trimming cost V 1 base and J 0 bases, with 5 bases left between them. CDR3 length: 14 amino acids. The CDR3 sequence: CASSPRLSTDTQYF. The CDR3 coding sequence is TGTGCCAGCTCACCACGACTAAGCACAGATACGCAGTATTTT.

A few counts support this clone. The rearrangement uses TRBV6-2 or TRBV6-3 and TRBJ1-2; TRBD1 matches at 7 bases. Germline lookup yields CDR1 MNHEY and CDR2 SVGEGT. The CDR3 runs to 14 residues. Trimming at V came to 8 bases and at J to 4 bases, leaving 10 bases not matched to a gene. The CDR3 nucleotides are TGTGCCAGCGGCCCGACAGGGCTGACCTATGGCTACACCTTC. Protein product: CASGPTGLTYGYTF.

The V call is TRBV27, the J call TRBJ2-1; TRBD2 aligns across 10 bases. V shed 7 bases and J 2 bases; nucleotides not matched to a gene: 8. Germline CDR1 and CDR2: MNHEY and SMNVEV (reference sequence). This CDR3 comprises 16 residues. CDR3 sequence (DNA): TGTGCCAGCAAAACTAGCGGGGTCGAGGCCTACAATGAGCAGTTCTTC. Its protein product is CASKTSGVEAYNEQFF.

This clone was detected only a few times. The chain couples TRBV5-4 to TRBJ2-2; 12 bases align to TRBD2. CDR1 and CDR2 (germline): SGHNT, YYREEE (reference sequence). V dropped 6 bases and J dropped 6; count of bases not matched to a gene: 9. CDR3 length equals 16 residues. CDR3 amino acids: CASTWTSGISAGELFF. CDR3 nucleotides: TGTGCCAGCACCTGGACTAGCGGGATATCCGCCGGGGAGCTGTTTTTT.

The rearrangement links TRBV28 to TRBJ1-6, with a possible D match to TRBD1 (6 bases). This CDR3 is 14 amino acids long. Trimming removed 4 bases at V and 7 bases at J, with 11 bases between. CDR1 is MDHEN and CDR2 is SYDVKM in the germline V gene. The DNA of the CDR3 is TGTGCCAGCAGTTCCCCGGGACAAAATTCACCCCTCCACTTT. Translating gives CASSSPGQNSPLHF. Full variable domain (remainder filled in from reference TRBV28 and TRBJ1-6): DVKVTQSSRYLVKRTGEKVFLECVQDMDHENMFWYRQDPGLGLRLIYFSYDVKMKEKGDIPEGYSVSREKKERFSLILESASTNQTSMYLCASSSPGQNSPLHFGNGTRLTVT.

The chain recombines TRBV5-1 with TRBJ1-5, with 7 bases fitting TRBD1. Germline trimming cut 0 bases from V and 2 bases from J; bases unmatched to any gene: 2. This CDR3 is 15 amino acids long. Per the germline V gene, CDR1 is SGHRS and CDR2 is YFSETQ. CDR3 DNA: TGCGCCAGCAGCTTGGGGGACAGTGGCAATCAGCCCCAGCATTTT. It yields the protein CASSLGDSGNQPQHF.

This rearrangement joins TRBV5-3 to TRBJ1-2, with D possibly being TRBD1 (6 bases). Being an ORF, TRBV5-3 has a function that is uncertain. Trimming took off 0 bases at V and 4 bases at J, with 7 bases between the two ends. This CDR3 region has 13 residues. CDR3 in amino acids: CARSLGRGYGYTF. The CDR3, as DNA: TGTGCCAGAAGCTTGGGCAGGGGCTATGGCTACACCTTC.

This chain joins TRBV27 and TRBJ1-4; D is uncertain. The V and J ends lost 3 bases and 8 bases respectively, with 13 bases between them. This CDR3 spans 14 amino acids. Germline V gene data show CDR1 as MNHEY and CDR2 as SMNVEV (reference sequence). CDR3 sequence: CASSFSPRNEKLFF. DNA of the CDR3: TGTGCCAGCAGTTTCTCCCCCAGGAACGAAAAACTGTTTTTT. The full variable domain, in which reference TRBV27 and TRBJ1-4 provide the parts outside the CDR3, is EAQVTQNPRYLITVTGKKLTVTCSQNMNHEYMSWYRQDPGLGLRQIYYSMNVEVTDKGDVPEGYKVSRKEKRNFPLILESPSPNQTSLYFCASSFSPRNEKLFFGSGTQLSVL.

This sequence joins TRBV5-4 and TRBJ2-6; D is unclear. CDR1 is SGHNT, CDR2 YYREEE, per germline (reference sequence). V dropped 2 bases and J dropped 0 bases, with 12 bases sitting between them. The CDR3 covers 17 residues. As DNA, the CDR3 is TGTGCCAGCAGCTTAAATTCCATACACTCTGGGGCCAACGTCCTGACTTTC. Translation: CASSLNSIHSGANVLTF.

The CDR3 nucleotides read TGTGCCATCCCTACGGGTTCGACTAACTATGGCTACACCTTC. As protein: CAIPTGSTNYGYTF. The chain combines TRBV10-3 with TRBJ1-2, with D uncertain. Germline CDR1 and CDR2: ENHRY and SYGVKD. The CDR3 is 14 amino acids. V was trimmed by 8 bases and J by 0 bases, leaving 13 bases between them.

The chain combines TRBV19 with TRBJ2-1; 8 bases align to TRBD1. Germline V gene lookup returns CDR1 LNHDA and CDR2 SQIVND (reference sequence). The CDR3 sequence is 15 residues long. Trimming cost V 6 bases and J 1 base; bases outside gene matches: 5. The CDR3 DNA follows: TGTGCCAGTAGGGACAGGGACGGATCCTACAATGAGCAGTTCTTC. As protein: CASRDRDGSYNEQFF.

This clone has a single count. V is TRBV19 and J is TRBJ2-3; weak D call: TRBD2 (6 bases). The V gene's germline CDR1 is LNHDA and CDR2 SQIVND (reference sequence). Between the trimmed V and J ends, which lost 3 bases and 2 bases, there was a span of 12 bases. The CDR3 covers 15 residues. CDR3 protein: CASSIDGGITDTQYF. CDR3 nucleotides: TGTGCCAGTAGTATTGACGGGGGAATCACAGATACGCAGTATTTT. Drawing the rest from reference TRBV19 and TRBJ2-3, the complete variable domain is DGGITQSPKYLFRKEGQNVTLSCEQNLNHDAMYWYRQDPGQGLRLIYYSQIVNDFQKGDIAEGYSVSREKKESFPLTVTSAQKNPTAFYLCASSIDGGITDTQYFGPGTRLTVL.

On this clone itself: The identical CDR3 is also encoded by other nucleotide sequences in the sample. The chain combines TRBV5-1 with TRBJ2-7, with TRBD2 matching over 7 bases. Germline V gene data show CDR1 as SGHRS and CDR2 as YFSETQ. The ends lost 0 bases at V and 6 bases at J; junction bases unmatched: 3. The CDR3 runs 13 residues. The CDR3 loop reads CASSLGGGVEQYF. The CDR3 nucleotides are TGCGCCAGCAGCTTGGGGGGAGGGGTCGAGCAGTACTTC.

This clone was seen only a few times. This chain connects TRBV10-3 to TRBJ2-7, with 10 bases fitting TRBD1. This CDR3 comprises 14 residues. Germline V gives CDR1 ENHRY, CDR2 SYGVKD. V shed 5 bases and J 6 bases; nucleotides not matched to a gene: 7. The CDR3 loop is CAISPGTGVIEQYF. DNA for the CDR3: TGTGCCATCAGTCCCGGGACAGGGGTTATCGAGCAGTACTTC.

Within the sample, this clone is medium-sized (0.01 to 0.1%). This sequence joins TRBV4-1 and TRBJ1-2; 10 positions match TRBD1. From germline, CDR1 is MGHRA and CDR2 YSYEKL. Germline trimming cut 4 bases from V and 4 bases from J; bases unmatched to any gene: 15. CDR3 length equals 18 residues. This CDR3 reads CASSPRLAGTGVPYGYTF. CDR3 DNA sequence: TGCGCCAGCAGCCCGAGATTAGCCGGGACAGGGGTCCCCTATGGCTACACCTTC.

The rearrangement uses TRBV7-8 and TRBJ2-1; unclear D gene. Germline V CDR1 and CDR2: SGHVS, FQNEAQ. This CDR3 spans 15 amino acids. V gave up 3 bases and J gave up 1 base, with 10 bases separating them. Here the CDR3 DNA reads TGTGCCAGCAGCTTGTTTAGCCAGTCCTACAATGAGCAGTTCTTC. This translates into CASSLFSQSYNEQFF. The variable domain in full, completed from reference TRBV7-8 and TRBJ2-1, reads GAGVSQSPRYKVAKRGQDVALRCDPISGHVSLFWYQQALGQGPEFLTYFQNEAQLDKSGLPSDRFFAERPEGSVSTLKIQRTQQEDSAVYLCASSLFSQSYNEQFFGPGTRLTVL.

CDR3 sequence: CASSHPLRGPEAFF. In nucleotides, the CDR3 is TGCGCCAGCAGCCACCCCTTAAGGGGGCCTGAAGCTTTCTTT. The chain employs TRBV4-1 and TRBJ1-1; the match to TRBD1 covers 7 bases. The CDR3 length is 14 residues. Trimming took 3 bases from V and 6 from J; bases not matched to a gene: 7. Per the germline V gene, CDR1 is MGHRA and CDR2 is YSYEKL.

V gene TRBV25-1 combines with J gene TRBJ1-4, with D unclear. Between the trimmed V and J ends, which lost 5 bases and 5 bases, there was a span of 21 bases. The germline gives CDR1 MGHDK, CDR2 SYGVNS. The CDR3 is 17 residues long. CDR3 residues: CASSSLSSWRLNEKLFF. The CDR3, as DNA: TGTGCCAGCAGTTCTCTAAGCTCGTGGAGATTGAATGAAAAACTGTTTTTT.